The 15 T cell receptor beta chains below all came from one sample that was sequenced in a study of cytomegalovirus exposure and HLA in healthy donors. The study ran its PCR with 60 Vbeta and 13 Jbeta primers. Sequencing was performed with immunoSEQ multiplex PCR; in TCRdb, only in-frame clones are kept and a portion is missing. The table shows around 150,000 clones, with around 72% occurring only once. Sequenced sample: PBMCs. The receptors stem from a man aged 35 to 55 in good health and CMV-seropositive.

The rearrangement joins TRBV5-1 to TRBJ2-3; D is possibly TRBD1 (6 bases). The CDR3 totals 15 residues. Germline values: CDR1 SGHRS, CDR2 YFSETQ. The V end lost 4 bases, the J end lost 0 bases, and 12 bases lay between the germline ends. DNA of the CDR3: TGCGCCAGCAGCCCCTGGGACATCAGCACAGATACGCAGTATTTT. Protein product: CASSPWDISTDTQYF.

The chain employs TRBV27 and TRBJ1-2, with D unclear. Germline-derived CDR1 and CDR2 are MNHEY and SMNVEV (reference sequence). Deletions cut 8 bases from V and 7 bases from J, with 20 bases between. The CDR3 has 14 residues. DNA for the CDR3: TGTGCCAGCTTTGGAGCCCACAGCGAGGGTGGCTACACCTTC. Its translation is CASFGAHSEGGYTF.

The V gene is TRBV19, the J gene TRBJ1-1; D may be TRBD1 (5 bases). Germline CDR1 reads LNHDA; CDR2 reads SQIVND (reference sequence). This CDR3 is built from 13 residues. The germline V and J ends were trimmed by 1 base and 5 bases, with 8 bases remaining between them. In nucleotides, the CDR3 is TGTGCCAGTAGTATAGGTCGGGGGACTGAAGCTTTCTTT. Protein: CASSIGRGTEAFF.

This clone was counted a few times. V is TRBV2 and J is TRBJ1-5; maybe TRBD1 (6 bases). Germline values: CDR1 SNHLY, CDR2 FYNNEI. The CDR3 has 16 amino acids. The germline V and J ends were trimmed by 0 bases and 0 bases, with 9 bases remaining between them. This CDR3 reads CASSEAGHRSNQPQHF. The CDR3 DNA follows: TGTGCCAGCAGTGAAGCGGGACACCGTAGCAATCAGCCCCAGCATTTT. Using reference TRBV2 and TRBJ1-5 for the parts outside the CDR3, the full variable domain is EPEVTQTPSHQVTQMGQEVILRCVPISNHLYFYWYRQILGQKVEFLVSFYNNEISEKSEIFDDQFSVERPDGSNFTLKIRSTKLEDSAMYFCASSEAGHRSNQPQHFGDGTRLSIL.

Here the CDR3 reads CASSLRGEPQHF. For the CDR3, the DNA is TGTGCCAGCAGCCTCAGGGGGGAGCCCCAGCATTTT. The genes are TRBV7-9 and TRBJ1-5, with 7 bases aligning to TRBD1. The CDR3 sequence is 12 residues long. Germline V CDR1 and CDR2: SEHNR, FQNEAQ (reference sequence). The junction had 3 bases not matched to a gene; V was cut back by 5 bases and J by 8 bases.

This chain's CDR3 is CASSDWGSGVSNEQFF. The CDR3 DNA reads TGTGCCAGCAGTGATTGGGGGAGCGGGGTCTCCAATGAGCAGTTCTTC. The rearrangement links TRBV25-1 to TRBJ2-1, with 7 positions matching TRBD2. Germline V gives CDR1 MGHDK, CDR2 SYGVNS. CDR3 length: 16 residues. V trimming: 3 bases; J trimming: 6 bases; junction bases outside the gene matches: 11.

The V and J genes are TRBV7-8 and TRBJ1-2; D is ambiguous. Germline V CDR1 and CDR2: SGHVS, FQNEAQ. The CDR3 is made up of 13 amino acids. V was pared by 5 bases and J by 7 bases, with 14 bases between. The CDR3 nucleotides read TGTGCCAGCAGCCTGCGGGTTGGGGTTGGCTACACCTTC. This codes for CASSLRVGVGYTF.

This clone turned up a few times. The identical CDR3 is also encoded by other nucleotide sequences in the sample. The chain uses TRBV4-2 and TRBJ1-3; no clear D. This CDR3 contains 13 residues. Trimming left V 3 bases short and J 4 bases short, with 7 bases between. CDR1 is LGHNA and CDR2 is YNFKEQ in the germline V gene. CDR3 in amino acids: CASSQGEGNTIYF. The CDR3 nucleotides are TGTGCCAGCAGCCAGGGAGAGGGAAACACCATATATTTT.

The chain combines TRBV7-9 with TRBJ1-2; D ambiguous. CDR1 and CDR2 from the germline V gene are SEHNR and FQNEAQ (reference sequence). The germline V and J ends were trimmed by 4 bases and 0 bases, with 12 bases remaining between them. This CDR3 has 15 residues. The CDR3 region is CASSSAAPANYGYTF. Here the CDR3 DNA reads TGTGCCAGCAGCTCGGCGGCCCCAGCTAACTATGGCTACACCTTC.

The gene calls are TRBV11-1 and TRBJ2-7; D is perhaps TRBD1 (5 bases). Germline lookup yields CDR1 SGHAT and CDR2 FQDESV (reference sequence). This CDR3 has 14 amino acids. V was trimmed by 3 bases and J by 4 bases, leaving 13 bases between them. The CDR3 DNA sequence: TGTGCCAGCAGCTTTAGAGGCGACAGATACGAGCAGTACTTC. This sequence encodes CASSFRGDRYEQYF.

The rearrangement uses TRBV6-5 and TRBJ1-2, with 7 bases matching TRBD1. Germline trimming cut 6 bases from V and 4 bases from J; bases unmatched to any gene: 8. Per germline, CDR1 MNHEY and CDR2 SVGAGI. The CDR3 loop spans 14 amino acids. CDR3 in amino acids: CASRSDRFSYGYTF. The CDR3 DNA reads TGTGCCAGCAGATCGGACAGGTTCTCCTATGGCTACACCTTC.

The chain couples TRBV4-1 to TRBJ2-2; D might be TRBD2 (7 bases). Germline V gene data show CDR1 as MGHRA and CDR2 as YSYEKL. The V end lost 5 bases, the J end lost 6 bases, and 10 bases lay between the germline ends. This CDR3 comprises 13 residues. The CDR3 coding sequence is TGCGCCAGCAGCAAAGGGGGGGCCGGGGAGCTGTTTTTT. It codes for CASSKGGAGELFF.

This chain connects TRBV6-5 to TRBJ1-1; D gene uncertain. Trimming stripped 4 bases from V and 0 bases from J, with 6 bases between. Germline-derived CDR1 and CDR2 are MNHEY and SVGAGI. The CDR3 totals 13 residues. The CDR3: CASSSTMNTEAFF. CDR3 nucleotide sequence: TGTGCCAGCAGTTCCACTATGAACACTGAAGCTTTCTTT.

This clone appeared a single time. The chain couples TRBV7-9 to TRBJ2-1; D remains ambiguous. The CDR3 extends over 13 amino acids. V was trimmed by 1 base and J by 4 bases, leaving 5 bases between them. Germline CDR1 and CDR2: SEHNR and FQNEAQ (reference sequence). This CDR3 reads CASSLGHYNEQFF. CDR3 in DNA: TGTGCCAGCAGCTTAGGGCATTACAATGAGCAGTTCTTC.

This chain connects TRBV21-1 to TRBJ1-2; the D segment call TRBD1 is taken from the table without a DNA check. TRBV21-1 is reported as a pseudogene. The CDR3 sequence is 16 residues long. This chain's CDR3 is CASSKTRQGNHYGYTF. The CDR3 coding sequence is TGTGCCAGCAGCAAAACCCGACAGGGGAACCACTATGGCTACACCTTC.